This entry lists 29 T cell receptor beta chains sequenced from one sample in a study of cytomegalovirus exposure and HLA in healthy donors. The PCR was carried out with 60 Vbeta primers and 13 Jbeta primers. TCRdb's table, derived via immunoSEQ multiplex PCR, lists solely in-frame clones and lacks some. The sample contains 110,000 to 150,000 clones, 65% to 85% of which appear only once. The specimen was PBMCs. All receptors derive from a male donor in good health and CMV-seronegative.

The rearrangement links TRBV9 to TRBJ2-1; 11 bases line up with TRBD2. Germline loops: CDR1 SGDLS, CDR2 YYNGEE. The junction had 5 bases not matched to a gene; V was cut back by 3 bases and J by 6 bases. The CDR3 runs to 15 residues. CDR3 loop: CASSARLAGFNEQFF. Here the CDR3 DNA reads TGTGCCAGCAGCGCCCGACTAGCGGGATTCAATGAGCAGTTCTTC. The complete variable domain, with remaining parts taken from reference TRBV9 and TRBJ2-1, reads DSGVTQTPKHLITATGQRVTLRCSPRSGDLSVYWYQQSLDQGLQFLIQYYNGEERAKGNILERFSAQQFPDLHSELNLSSLELGDSALYFCASSARLAGFNEQFFGPGTRLTVL.

The gene calls are TRBV15 and TRBJ1-1, with TRBD1 as a possible D gene (5 bases). CDR1 is LNHNV and CDR2 is YYDKDF in the germline V gene (reference sequence). CDR3 length: 13 amino acids. Trimming left V 5 bases short and J 11 bases short, with 18 bases between. Here the CDR3 reads CATSRGTVLTAFF. The CDR3, as DNA: TGTGCCACCAGCCGGGGGACCGTGCTAACGGCTTTCTTT.

The chain has TRBV11-3 and TRBJ1-2; TRBD1 is a possible D gene (6 bases). CDR1 SGHNT and CDR2 YENEEA come from the germline V gene. V lost 5 bases to trimming and J lost 12 bases, with 19 bases between them. This CDR3 has 13 residues. The CDR3 region is CASSPRAGEAHTF. The CDR3, as DNA: TGTGCCAGCAGCCCACGGGCAGGGGAAGCACACACCTTC. Using reference TRBV11-3 and TRBJ1-2 for the parts outside the CDR3, the full variable domain is EAGVVQSPRYKIIEKKQPVAFWCNPISGHNTLYWYLQNLGQGPELLIRYENEEAVDDSQLPKDRFSAERLKGVDSTLKIQPAELGDSAVYLCASSPRAGEAHTFGSGTRLTVV.

This sequence joins TRBV5-1 and TRBJ2-5, with D tentatively TRBD1 (6 bases). The end of the DNA fits TRBJ2-7 better, so the J call may be wrong. CDR3 size: 15 residues. Germline V CDR1 and CDR2: SGHRS, YFSETQ. This CDR3 is CASSLPGTTSYEQYF. CDR3 DNA: TGCGCCAGCAGCTTGCCCGGGACAACGTCCTACGAGCAGTACTTC.

The J gene is TRBJ2-6, the V gene TRBV18, with D hard to call. The CDR3 consists of 13 residues. V dropped 1 base and J dropped 9 bases, with 7 bases sitting between them. Per germline, CDR1 KGHSH and CDR2 LQKENI. The CDR3 nucleotides read TGTGCCAGCTCACCACGTCCAGGCAACGTCCTGACTTTC. Translation: CASSPRPGNVLTF.

The V gene is TRBV28, the J gene TRBJ1-1; 8 bases agree with TRBD1. Germline CDR1 reads MDHEN; CDR2 reads SYDVKM. This CDR3 spans 16 amino acids. Trimming at V came to 8 bases and at J to 0 bases, leaving 11 bases not matched to a gene. The CDR3 nucleotides read TGTGCCAGCCCTTCCGACAGGGGAATCCTGAACACTGAAGCTTTCTTT. It is translated as CASPSDRGILNTEAFF.

The chain is built from TRBV6-6 and TRBJ2-1, with D possibly TRBD2 on 6 matching bases. Germline V lookup: CDR1 MNHNY, CDR2 SVGAGI (reference sequence). With 2 bases removed from V and 8 bases from J, the gap between germline ends came to 16 bases. The CDR3 runs to 15 residues. The CDR3 nucleotides read TGTGCCAGCAGTTACGGAGTCGGGGGAGGCTATGAGCAGTTCTTC. It encodes CASSYGVGGGYEQFF.

As DNA, the CDR3 is TGTGCCAGCAGCCAACAGGGGGGAAAACTGTTTTTT. This gives the protein CASSQQGGKLFF. V gene TRBV4-2 combines with J gene TRBJ1-4; 7 positions match TRBD1. The CDR3 extends over 12 amino acids. The ends lost 2 bases at V and 10 bases at J; junction bases unmatched: 1. Germline values: CDR1 LGHNA, CDR2 YNFKEQ.

The chain combines TRBV5-1 with TRBJ2-2; TRBD1 is a possible D gene (6 bases). CDR3 size: 14 residues. Germline lookup yields CDR1 SGHRS and CDR2 YFSETQ. The V and J ends lost 2 bases and 6 bases respectively, with 11 bases between them. The CDR3 DNA follows: TGCGCCAGCAGCTTCCCGGCAGGGGCCGGGGAGCTGTTTTTT. Encoded protein: CASSFPAGAGELFF.

This CDR3 reads CASSYGLAGVNEQFF. CDR3 nucleotides: TGTGCCAGCAGTTACGGGCTAGCGGGAGTCAATGAGCAGTTCTTC. The chain combines TRBV6-6 with TRBJ2-1; 10 bases are shared with TRBD2. V trimming: 2 bases; J trimming: 6 bases; junction bases outside the gene matches: 4. From germline, CDR1 is MNHNY and CDR2 SVGAGI (reference sequence). The CDR3 runs 15 residues.

This clone has only one observation. The chain recombines TRBV19 with TRBJ1-2, with TRBD1 identical over 7 bases. From germline, CDR1 is LNHDA and CDR2 SQIVND (reference sequence). V was pared by 1 base and J by 4 bases, with 3 bases of the junction left unmatched. The CDR3 extends over 14 amino acids. CDR3 region: CASSIATGPYGYTF. The CDR3 DNA reads TGTGCCAGTAGTATAGCGACAGGGCCCTATGGCTACACCTTC.

The chain joins TRBV7-2 to TRBJ2-3; 10 nucleotides align to TRBD2. J was trimmed by 2 bases and V by 1 base; bases with no gene match: 9. Per germline, CDR1 SGHTA and CDR2 FQGNSA. The CDR3 is 18 amino acids. In nucleotides, the CDR3 is TGTGCCAGCAGCTTAGAGCGGCTAGCGGGGGTCCTCACAGATACGCAGTATTTT. Its translation: CASSLERLAGVLTDTQYF.

The chain has TRBV18 and TRBJ2-5, with D maybe TRBD2 (5 bases). Trimming cost V 3 bases and J 5 bases, with 19 bases left between them. The CDR3 runs 16 residues. From germline, CDR1 is KGHSH and CDR2 LQKENI. The CDR3 loop is CASSPGSRSRKETQYF. The CDR3 DNA reads TGTGCCAGCTCACCTGGGAGCCGGTCCCGAAAGGAGACCCAGTACTTC.

V is TRBV29-1 and J is TRBJ2-7; possible D gene TRBD2, 6 bases. The CDR3 runs 15 residues. Germline CDR1 SQVTM, CDR2 ANQGSEA. Trimming took off 7 bases at V and 0 bases at J, with 19 bases between the two ends. The CDR3 DNA sequence: TGCAGCGCCATAGGGACTTTGGAAAGCTCCTACGAGCAGTACTTC. Translation: CSAIGTLESSYEQYF.

The chain combines TRBV6-5 with TRBJ1-2; the match to TRBD1 covers 8 bases. V lost 2 bases, J lost 5 bases, and 7 bases stayed unmatched. Per germline, CDR1 MNHEY and CDR2 SVGAGI. The CDR3 covers 15 residues. In nucleotides, the CDR3 is TGTGCCAGCAGTTACGCTCAGGGGGCTCTTTATGGCTACACCTTC. It specifies CASSYAQGALYGYTF.

The chain combines TRBV4-1 with TRBJ1-6, with D perhaps matching TRBD1 (6 bases). The CDR3 runs 16 residues. V lost 0 bases and J lost 6, with 12 bases in between. The germline V gene encodes CDR1 MGHRA and CDR2 YSYEKL. The CDR3 nucleotides are TGCGCCAGCAGCCAAGAGGGGGGGGCCCTTAATTCACCCCTCCACTTT. This gives the protein CASSQEGGALNSPLHF.

The rearrangement links TRBV7-6 to TRBJ2-7; perhaps TRBD1 as D (5 bases). The germline CDR1 and CDR2 sequences are SGHVS and FNYEAQ. V was trimmed by 5 bases and J by 3 bases, leaving 11 bases between them. The CDR3 consists of 13 residues. The CDR3 is CASSRQGSYEQYF. CDR3 in DNA: TGTGCCAGCAGCCGCCAGGGTAGCTACGAGCAGTACTTC.

This clone has a handful of counts. The chain recombines TRBV2 with TRBJ2-3; 7 positions match TRBD1. There are 13 residues in the CDR3. Looked up from germline, CDR1 is SNHLY and CDR2 is FYNNEI. Unmatched junction bases numbered 8, after V lost 10 bases and J lost 4 bases. The CDR3 sequence: CATSGGRADTQYF. In nucleotides, the CDR3 is TGTGCCACCTCAGGGGGTCGGGCAGATACGCAGTATTTT. The variable domain in full, with the rest retrieved from reference TRBV2 and TRBJ2-3, is EPEVTQTPSHQVTQMGQEVILRCVPISNHLYFYWYRQILGQKVEFLVSFYNNEISEKSEIFDDQFSVERPDGSNFTLKIRSTKLEDSAMYFCATSGGRADTQYFGPGTRLTVL.

This clone was seen a handful of times. DNA of the CDR3: TGCGCCAGCAGAGAACAGGGGACCAATCAGCCCCAGCATTTT. Residues: CASREQGTNQPQHF. The J gene is TRBJ1-5, the V gene TRBV10-2, with TRBD1 identical over 7 bases. The CDR3 consists of 14 residues. CDR1 is WSHSY and CDR2 is SAAADI in the germline V gene. V was pared by 6 bases and J by 3 bases, with 5 bases of the junction left unmatched.

This chain uses TRBV6-5 with TRBJ2-1, with TRBD2 identical over 9 bases. The J segment lost 4 bases and the V segment lost 5 bases, leaving 6 bases of the junction unmatched. From germline, CDR1 is MNHEY and CDR2 SVGAGI. This CDR3 spans 15 amino acids. In nucleotides, the CDR3 is TGTGCCAGCAGTCGAGGACTAGCGACTTACAATGAGCAGTTCTTC. This encodes CASSRGLATYNEQFF.

The rearrangement uses TRBV27 and TRBJ2-5, with D unclear. The CDR3 totals 14 residues. With 3 bases removed from V and 2 bases from J, the gap between germline ends came to 10 bases. Germline-derived CDR1 and CDR2 are MNHEY and SMNVEV (reference sequence). The CDR3 loop is CASSFNHRQETQYF. For the CDR3, the DNA is TGTGCCAGCAGTTTTAACCACAGACAAGAGACCCAGTACTTC.

The chain has TRBV5-1 and TRBJ2-5; 10 bases align to TRBD2. The DNA matches TRBJ2-7 better at its end, which makes the J call doubtful. Germline values: CDR1 SGHRS, CDR2 YFSETQ. This CDR3 spans 17 amino acids. CDR3 residues: CASSLAVTSGVPYEQYF. CDR3 DNA sequence: TGCGCCAGCAGCTTGGCGGTTACTAGCGGGGTGCCCTACGAGCAGTACTTC.

The chain links TRBV25-1 to TRBJ1-1, with D uncertain. The germline gives CDR1 MGHDK, CDR2 SYGVNS. The CDR3 totals 13 residues. The V end lost 1 base, the J end lost 1 base, and 4 bases lay between the germline ends. DNA of the CDR3: TGTGCCAGCAGTGAATTGGCGAACACTGAAGCTTTCTTT. This codes for CASSELANTEAFF.

V gene TRBV18 combines with J gene TRBJ1-4, with TRBD1 matching 9 bases. The CDR3 has 15 residues. Germline CDR1 and CDR2: KGHSH and LQKENI. The junction had 5 bases not matched to a gene; V was cut back by 2 bases and J by 7 bases. This chain's CDR3 is CASSPGTGRGEKLFF. DNA of the CDR3: TGTGCCAGCTCACCAGGGACAGGGCGAGGTGAAAAACTGTTTTTT.

The rearrangement joins TRBV9 to TRBJ1-1; 7 bases fit TRBD1. Trimming took 4 bases from V and 0 from J; bases not matched to a gene: 6. Germline V lookup: CDR1 SGDLS, CDR2 YYNGEE. The CDR3 runs to 15 residues. This chain's CDR3 is CASSPPGGMNTEAFF. CDR3 nucleotide sequence: TGTGCCAGCAGCCCCCCAGGGGGGATGAACACTGAAGCTTTCTTT.

The rearrangement links TRBV4-1 to TRBJ2-5; possibly TRBD1 for D (6 bases). Trimming took 4 bases from V and 5 from J, leaving 20 bases between them. Germline V lookup: CDR1 MGHRA, CDR2 YSYEKL. This CDR3 contains 16 residues. The CDR3 spells CASSPAGGTGRETQYF. The CDR3 coding sequence is TGCGCCAGCAGCCCAGCTGGGGGAACAGGGCGGGAGACCCAGTACTTC.

V and J are TRBV6-6 and TRBJ2-7, with D perhaps TRBD1 (6 bases). Per the germline V gene, CDR1 is MNHNY and CDR2 is SVGAGI (reference sequence). The CDR3 spans 11 residues. Trimming removed 7 bases from V and 5 bases from J, with 9 bases in between. The CDR3 sequence: CASTPGDEQYF. In DNA, the CDR3 is TGTGCCAGCACCCCAGGGGACGAGCAGTACTTC.

The J gene is TRBJ2-3, the V gene TRBV2; a possible D gene is TRBD1 (6 bases). Germline CDR1 is SNHLY and CDR2 is FYNNEI. This CDR3 region has 13 residues. V was shortened by 10 bases and J by 0 bases, with 11 bases between the two germline ends. The CDR3, as DNA: TGTGCCACCCAGGACAGTAGCACAGATACGCAGTATTTT. This gives the protein CATQDSSTDTQYF.

Concerning this clone itself: A read error is possible here, since a much larger clone lies one base away. This sequence joins TRBV7-9 and TRBJ1-2, with D perhaps matching TRBD1 (5 bases). Germline V CDR1 and CDR2: SEHNR, FQNEAQ (reference sequence). Trimming pared 5 bases from V and 5 bases from J, leaving 6 bases between. The CDR3 sequence is 11 residues long. The CDR3 sequence is CASSGGYGYTF. CDR3 DNA sequence: TGTGCCAGCAGCGGGGGGTATGGCTACACCTTC.